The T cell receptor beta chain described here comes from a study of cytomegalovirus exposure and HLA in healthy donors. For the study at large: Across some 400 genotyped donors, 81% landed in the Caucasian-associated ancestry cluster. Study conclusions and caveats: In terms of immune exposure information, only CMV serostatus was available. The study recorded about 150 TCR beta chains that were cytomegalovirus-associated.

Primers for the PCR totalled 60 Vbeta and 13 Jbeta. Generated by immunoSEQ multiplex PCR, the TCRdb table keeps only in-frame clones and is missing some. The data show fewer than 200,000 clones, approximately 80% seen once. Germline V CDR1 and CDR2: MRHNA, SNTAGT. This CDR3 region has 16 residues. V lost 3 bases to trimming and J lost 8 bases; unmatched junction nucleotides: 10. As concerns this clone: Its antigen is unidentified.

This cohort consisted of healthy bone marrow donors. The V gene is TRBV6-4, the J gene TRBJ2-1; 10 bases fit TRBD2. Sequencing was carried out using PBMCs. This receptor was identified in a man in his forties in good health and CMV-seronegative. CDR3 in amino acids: CASSEGNSGGADEQFF. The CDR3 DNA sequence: TGTGCCAGCAGTGAGGGGAACAGCGGGGGGGCGGATGAGCAGTTCTTC.